Below, 4 T cell receptor beta chains from the same sample are listed, as sequenced in a study of CD8 T cells in ankylosing spondylitis. From the 5' RACE reads, TCRdb called clonotypes with MiXCR, one entry per CDR3 protein. The table includes roughly 490,000 distinct CDR3 sequences, approximately 5% detected once. Whole-study findings and limits: What appeared characteristic of ankylosing spondylitis blood was a TCR beta motif of several highly homologous variants.

No antigens are known for them. The specimen was blood, either unsorted or a sorted T cell fraction (not recorded which). The receptor set was obtained from a male donor with ankylosing spondylitis.

Many counts were recorded for this clonotype. The chain recombines TRBV12-3 or TRBV12-4 with TRBJ2-4; 7 positions match TRBD2. The length of the CDR3 is 14 residues. V lost 3 bases and J lost 5; bases outside the gene matches: 4. CDR3 amino acids: CASSLWGGENIQYF. CDR3 sequence (DNA): TGTGCCAGCAGTTTGTGGGGGGGGGAAAACATTCAGTACTTC.

This clonotype was seen many times. The CDR3 loop is CASSLTARTYEQYF. CDR3 DNA sequence: TGCGCCAGCAGCCTGACTGCGCGGACCTACGAGCAGTACTTC. J is TRBJ2-7 and V is TRBV5-1; no firm D call. The CDR3 consists of 14 residues. CDR1 SGHRS and CDR2 YFSETQ come from the germline V gene. The germline V and J ends were trimmed by 4 bases and 2 bases, with 13 bases remaining between them. The whole variable domain, remainder taken from reference TRBV5-1 and TRBJ2-7, is KAGVTQTPRYLIKTRGQQVTLSCSPISGHRSVSWYQQTPGQGLQFLFEYFSETQRNKGNFPGRFSGRQFSNSRSEMNVSTLELGDSALYLCASSLTARTYEQYFGPGTRLTVT.

This clonotype has a count of ten or more. The chain links TRBV14 to TRBJ1-5; no clear D gene. V gave up 3 bases and J gave up 4 bases, with 7 bases separating them. CDR3 length: 13 residues. The V gene's germline CDR1 is SGHDN and CDR2 FVKESK. The CDR3: CASSQGYNQPQHF. The CDR3 DNA sequence: TGTGCCAGCAGCCAGGGGTATAATCAGCCCCAGCATTTT.

This clonotype was counted many times. V usage is TRBV10-3 and J usage is TRBJ2-7; D call uncertain. Deletions cut 8 bases from V and 4 bases from J, with 15 bases between. The germline gives CDR1 ENHRY, CDR2 SYGVKD. The CDR3 sequence is 13 residues long. The DNA for the CDR3 is TGTGCCATCCGTACAGAATCTTTTTACGAGCAGTACTTC. Translation: CAIRTESFYEQYF.